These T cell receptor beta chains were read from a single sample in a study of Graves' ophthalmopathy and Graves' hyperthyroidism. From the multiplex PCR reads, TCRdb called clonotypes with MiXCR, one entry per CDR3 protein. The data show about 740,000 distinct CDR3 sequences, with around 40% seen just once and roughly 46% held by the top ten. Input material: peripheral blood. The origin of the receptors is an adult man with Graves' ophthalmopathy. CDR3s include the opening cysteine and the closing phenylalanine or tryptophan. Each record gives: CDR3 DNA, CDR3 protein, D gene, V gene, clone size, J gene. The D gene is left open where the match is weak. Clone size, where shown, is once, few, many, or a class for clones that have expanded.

CDR3nt: TGTGCCAGCAGTGCGCTGGGAGCTGGTAATGAAAAACTGTTTTTT
CDR3aa: CASSALGAGNEKLFF
d_gene: .
v_gene: TRBV2
abundance: many
j_gene: TRBJ1-4

CDR3nt: TGTGCCAGCAGCGGCGGGACATTTCGAGAGACCCAGTACTTC
CDR3aa: CASSGGTFRETQYF
d_gene: .
v_gene: TRBV5-6
abundance: .
j_gene: TRBJ2-5

CDR3nt: TGCGCCAGCGGCTTAGTAAGCCGGGACGTTAACTATGGCTACACCTTC
CDR3aa: CASGLVSRDVNYGYTF
d_gene: .
v_gene: TRBV10-2
abundance: .
j_gene: TRBJ1-2

CDR3nt: TGTGCCAGCAGCTCGGGACAGGGGATAAACACTGAAGCTTTCTTT
CDR3aa: CASSSGQGINTEAFF
d_gene: TRBD1
v_gene: TRBV7-9
abundance: many
j_gene: TRBJ1-1

CDR3nt: TGTGCCAGTAGTATAATTATGAGGAGCTCCTATAATTCACCCCTCCACTTT
CDR3aa: CASSIIMRSSYNSPLHF
d_gene: .
v_gene: TRBV19
abundance: .
j_gene: TRBJ1-6

CDR3nt: TGTGCCAGCGACGCAGGGGGCATAGGCTACACCTTC
CDR3aa: CASDAGGIGYTF
d_gene: TRBD1
v_gene: TRBV6-6
abundance: .
j_gene: TRBJ1-2

CDR3nt: TGTGCCAGCAGCTTGGGGGGACATCCGACCTACGAGCAGTACTTC
CDR3aa: CASSLGGHPTYEQYF
d_gene: .
v_gene: TRBV9
abundance: many
j_gene: TRBJ2-7

CDR3nt: TGCAGTGCGGCTAAGAGGACAGCCTACGAGCAGTACTTC
CDR3aa: CSAAKRTAYEQYF
d_gene: .
v_gene: TRBV20-1
abundance: .
j_gene: TRBJ2-7

CDR3nt: TGTGCCAGCAGCCAGAGTGAGGGGACTATTACCATGAACACTGAAGCTTTCTTT
CDR3aa: CASSQSEGTITMNTEAFF
d_gene: .
v_gene: TRBV25-1
abundance: .
j_gene: TRBJ1-1

CDR3nt: TGTGCCACCAGCAGGGGGCCAGGGGGTTCCGAGACCCAGTACTTC
CDR3aa: CATSRGPGGSETQYF
d_gene: TRBD1
v_gene: TRBV15
abundance: .
j_gene: TRBJ2-5

CDR3nt: TGTGCCAGCAGTGAAGCGGGGTACCCTAGCTACACCTTC
CDR3aa: CASSEAGYPSYTF
d_gene: .
v_gene: TRBV2
abundance: .
j_gene: TRBJ1-2

CDR3nt: TGTGCCAGCAGCTTAGTTAGGAGCCGTTACACCGGGGAGCTGTTTTTT
CDR3aa: CASSLVRSRYTGELFF
d_gene: .
v_gene: TRBV7-9
abundance: many
j_gene: TRBJ2-2

CDR3nt: TGTGCCAGCAGAGGCGACAGGGCCGACATTGAAGCTTTCTTT
CDR3aa: CASRGDRADIEAFF
d_gene: TRBD1
v_gene: TRBV12-3/TRBV12-4
abundance: .
j_gene: TRBJ1-1

CDR3nt: TGTGCCAGCATAGGGGTCCCGACGGATTTGGGCTACACCTTC
CDR3aa: CASIGVPTDLGYTF
d_gene: .
v_gene: TRBV2
abundance: .
j_gene: TRBJ1-2

CDR3nt: TGTGCCACCAGCAGTGAAGGGACAGGTTATGAAAAACTGTTTTTT
CDR3aa: CATSSEGTGYEKLFF
d_gene: TRBD1
v_gene: TRBV15
abundance: .
j_gene: TRBJ1-4

CDR3nt: TGTGCCAGCAGTCCCGTTTCCTACGAGCAGTACTTC
CDR3aa: CASSPVSYEQYF
d_gene: .
v_gene: TRBV2
abundance: many
j_gene: TRBJ2-7

CDR3nt: TGCGCCAGCAGCCAAGAATGGGGTCGCGCCACCTACGAGCAGTACTTC
CDR3aa: CASSQEWGRATYEQYF
d_gene: .
v_gene: TRBV7-9
abundance: .
j_gene: TRBJ2-7

CDR3nt: TGTGCCATCAGTGAGACACGGGACAGAGCGGTGGAGACCCAGTACTTC
CDR3aa: CAISETRDRAVETQYF
d_gene: TRBD1
v_gene: TRBV10-3
abundance: .
j_gene: TRBJ2-5

CDR3nt: TGTGCCAGCAGTCGTACAGGGGCCAAGGGCTACACCTTC
CDR3aa: CASSRTGAKGYTF
d_gene: TRBD1
v_gene: TRBV25-1
abundance: few
j_gene: TRBJ1-2

CDR3nt: TGTGCCACCAGTGATAGCGGGACTAGCAGCAATGAGCATTTT
CDR3aa: CATSDSGTSSNEHF
d_gene: .
v_gene: TRBV24-1
abundance: .
j_gene: TRBJ1-5

CDR3nt: TGTGCCAGCAGAATCGGACTTGAGCGGCGTGGAAGCGAGCAGTACTTC
CDR3aa: CASRIGLERRGSEQYF
d_gene: .
v_gene: TRBV7-9
abundance: .
j_gene: TRBJ2-7

CDR3nt: TGTGCCAGCAGCTCTCCGACAGTCAGCTACGAGCAGTACTTC
CDR3aa: CASSSPTVSYEQYF
d_gene: .
v_gene: TRBV7-9
abundance: many
j_gene: TRBJ2-7

CDR3nt: TGCAGCGTTCGACAGGGGGCCGGTAACTATGGCTACACCTTC
CDR3aa: CSVRQGAGNYGYTF
d_gene: TRBD1
v_gene: TRBV29-1
abundance: many
j_gene: TRBJ1-2

CDR3nt: TGCAGCGTTGACGGGACTAGCGGAGACCAAGAGACCCAGTACTTC
CDR3aa: CSVDGTSGDQETQYF
d_gene: TRBD2
v_gene: TRBV29-1
abundance: many
j_gene: TRBJ2-5

CDR3nt: TGCAGCGTTGGAGGACCTATAATCCACACTGAAGCTTTCTTT
CDR3aa: CSVGGPIIHTEAFF
d_gene: .
v_gene: TRBV29-1
abundance: .
j_gene: TRBJ1-1

CDR3nt: TGTGCCAGCAGCGACACCAGGACAGGGGACTATGGCTACACCTTC
CDR3aa: CASSDTRTGDYGYTF
d_gene: TRBD1
v_gene: TRBV7-9
abundance: few
j_gene: TRBJ1-2

CDR3nt: TGTGCCAGCAGTGATAGACTTCAAGCTTTCTTT
CDR3aa: CASSDRLQAFF
d_gene: .
v_gene: TRBV10-3
abundance: .
j_gene: TRBJ1-1

CDR3nt: TGCAGTGCTCGGGGGGGCTATGGCTACACCTTC
CDR3aa: CSARGGYGYTF
d_gene: .
v_gene: TRBV20-1
abundance: few
j_gene: TRBJ1-2

CDR3nt: TGTGCCAGCAGCTTAGACGGAATGGGTATCACTGAAGCTTTCTTT
CDR3aa: CASSLDGMGITEAFF
d_gene: .
v_gene: TRBV7-2
abundance: many
j_gene: TRBJ1-1

CDR3nt: TGTGCCAGTAGTCGACCAGCGGGCGTCTCTGGGGCCAACGTCCTGACTTTC
CDR3aa: CASSRPAGVSGANVLTF
d_gene: .
v_gene: TRBV19
abundance: .
j_gene: TRBJ2-6

CDR3nt: TGTGCCAGCAGCGAGGACACTGAAGCTTTCTTT
CDR3aa: CASSEDTEAFF
d_gene: .
v_gene: TRBV7-9
abundance: many
j_gene: TRBJ1-1

CDR3nt: TGTGCCAGCAGCCCTGGACAGGCCCCCCATGTCGAAAAACTGTTTTTT
CDR3aa: CASSPGQAPHVEKLFF
d_gene: TRBD1
v_gene: TRBV9
abundance: .
j_gene: TRBJ1-4

CDR3nt: TGCAGTGCTAGTCGTTCGGCAAACACCGGGGAGCTGTTTTTT
CDR3aa: CSASRSANTGELFF
d_gene: .
v_gene: TRBV20-1
abundance: .
j_gene: TRBJ2-2

CDR3nt: TGTGCCAGCACCACGGCGAGGAGCTCCTACGAGCAGTACTTC
CDR3aa: CASTTARSSYEQYF
d_gene: .
v_gene: TRBV9
abundance: .
j_gene: TRBJ2-7

CDR3nt: TGTGCCAGTAGTATTGGCTGGGGACAAAGGAACAATCAGCCCCAGCATTTT
CDR3aa: CASSIGWGQRNNQPQHF
d_gene: .
v_gene: TRBV19
abundance: .
j_gene: TRBJ1-5

CDR3nt: TGTGCCGTCCAGGAAGGCGTCACAGGGCGAGATACGCAGTATTTT
CDR3aa: CAVQEGVTGRDTQYF
d_gene: .
v_gene: TRBV10-3
abundance: .
j_gene: TRBJ2-3

CDR3nt: TGTGCCAGCAGCACTAGCGGGAGTAGGGCCGGGGAGCTGTTTTTT
CDR3aa: CASSTSGSRAGELFF
d_gene: TRBD2
v_gene: TRBV7-9
abundance: .
j_gene: TRBJ2-2

CDR3nt: TGTGCCAGCAGCCGCTCCGGACAGGGAGGAGAGACCCAGTACTTC
CDR3aa: CASSRSGQGGETQYF
d_gene: TRBD1
v_gene: TRBV7-9
abundance: few
j_gene: TRBJ2-5

CDR3nt: TGTGCCAGCAGCCTGCTAAACAGCCCTGGAAACACCATATATTTT
CDR3aa: CASSLLNSPGNTIYF
d_gene: .
v_gene: TRBV9
abundance: .
j_gene: TRBJ1-3

CDR3nt: TGCAGTGCTAGGGTCGGCGACTCGATAGGTTCACCCCTCCACTTT
CDR3aa: CSARVGDSIGSPLHF
d_gene: .
v_gene: TRBV20-1
abundance: .
j_gene: TRBJ1-6

CDR3nt: TGCAGCGTTGAAGAACCCCGATCCTTAAGTAGTGAGCAGTTCTTC
CDR3aa: CSVEEPRSLSSEQFF
d_gene: .
v_gene: TRBV29-1
abundance: .
j_gene: TRBJ2-1

CDR3nt: TGTGCCAGCAGTTTAAGTTGGGGGGCGCGGAGTGAAAAACTGTTTTTT
CDR3aa: CASSLSWGARSEKLFF
d_gene: .
v_gene: TRBV2
abundance: .
j_gene: TRBJ1-4

CDR3nt: TGTGCCAGCAGTTCCCAGGGACAGGGGGCCTACGAGCAGTACTTC
CDR3aa: CASSSQGQGAYEQYF
d_gene: TRBD1
v_gene: TRBV2
abundance: many
j_gene: TRBJ2-7

CDR3nt: TGTGCCATCAGTGCGACTAGCGGGAGAGAGACCCAGTACTTC
CDR3aa: CAISATSGRETQYF
d_gene: TRBD2
v_gene: TRBV10-3
abundance: .
j_gene: TRBJ2-5

CDR3nt: TGTGCCAGCCAACCGGGACAGTCATGGGACTACACCTTC
CDR3aa: CASQPGQSWDYTF
d_gene: TRBD1
v_gene: TRBV7-9
abundance: .
j_gene: TRBJ1-2

CDR3nt: TGTGCCAGCAGAGAGGGGGGGAGAGGGACCCAGTACTTC
CDR3aa: CASREGGRGTQYF
d_gene: .
v_gene: TRBV25-1
abundance: .
j_gene: TRBJ2-5

CDR3nt: TGTGCCAGTACTACAGGGGATGGGGCCAACGTCCTGACTTTC
CDR3aa: CASTTGDGANVLTF
d_gene: TRBD1
v_gene: TRBV6-5
abundance: few
j_gene: TRBJ2-6

CDR3nt: TGCAGTGCGGTACAGGGGAGGGGTGGCTACACCTTC
CDR3aa: CSAVQGRGGYTF
d_gene: TRBD1
v_gene: TRBV20-1
abundance: .
j_gene: TRBJ1-2

CDR3nt: TGCAGCGTTGATCGAGACAGGGCTGGTGGCTACACCTTC
CDR3aa: CSVDRDRAGGYTF
d_gene: TRBD1
v_gene: TRBV29-1
abundance: many
j_gene: TRBJ1-2

CDR3nt: TGTGCCAGCAAAACAGCCAATCAGCCCCAGCATTTT
CDR3aa: CASKTANQPQHF
d_gene: .
v_gene: TRBV28
abundance: many
j_gene: TRBJ1-5

CDR3nt: TGTGCCAGCAGCTTGCTAAGCACAGATACGCAGTATTTT
CDR3aa: CASSLLSTDTQYF
d_gene: .
v_gene: TRBV7-2
abundance: .
j_gene: TRBJ2-3

CDR3nt: TGCAGCGTTGAGCCCTGGACGCGCCCAGATACGCAGTATTTT
CDR3aa: CSVEPWTRPDTQYF
d_gene: .
v_gene: TRBV29-1
abundance: .
j_gene: TRBJ2-3

CDR3nt: TGTGCCATCAACACCGGGGAGCTGTTTTTT
CDR3aa: CAINTGELFF
d_gene: .
v_gene: TRBV25-1
abundance: .
j_gene: TRBJ2-2

CDR3nt: TGTGCCATCAGTGAGTCGGGGGGGCCCAACGTCCTGACTTTC
CDR3aa: CAISESGGPNVLTF
d_gene: .
v_gene: TRBV10-3
abundance: once
j_gene: TRBJ2-6

CDR3nt: TGTGCCAGCAGTTACTCGGGGGCCAACAGCTATGGCTACACCTTC
CDR3aa: CASSYSGANSYGYTF
d_gene: .
v_gene: TRBV6-5
abundance: few
j_gene: TRBJ1-2